This entry lists 23 T cell receptor beta chains sequenced from one sample in a study of patients and donors after allogeneic stem cell transplantation. MiXCR was run by TCRdb on the RT-PCR reads, yielding one entry per CDR3 protein. Counted here are roughly 880,000 distinct CDR3 sequences, approximately 18% occurring once; the ten biggest clones make up under 6.5%. Material: blood, either unsorted or a sorted T cell fraction (not recorded which). The receptors were sampled from a human donor who was either an allogeneic HSCT recipient or a stem cell or donor lymphocyte infusion donor (not recorded which). It is not recorded whose cells these are; they may come from a transplant donor.

This clonotype was seen only a few times. The chain is built from TRBV7-2 and TRBJ2-1; the match to TRBD2 covers 11 bases. After removal of 7 bases from V and 9 bases from J, the junction contained 8 bases not matched to a gene. The CDR3 is 14 residues long. Per the germline V gene, CDR1 is SGHTA and CDR2 is FQGNSA. CDR3 region: CASKVVAGGVEQFF. DNA for the CDR3: TGTGCCAGCAAGGTGGTAGCGGGAGGGGTTGAGCAGTTCTTC.

The genes are TRBV6-1 and TRBJ1-4; D uncertain. The V end was cut by 6 bases, the J end by 4 bases, with 15 bases between. In germline, CDR1 is MNHNS, CDR2 SASEGT. This CDR3 has 15 amino acids. The CDR3 sequence is CASSRAGQDNEKLFF. The CDR3 DNA follows: TGTGCCAGCAGCCGAGCCGGGCAAGATAATGAAAAACTGTTTTTT.

V usage is TRBV6-2 or TRBV6-3 and J usage is TRBJ2-3; D may be TRBD2 (5 bases). This CDR3 spans 16 amino acids. V gave up 1 base and J gave up 0 bases, with 11 bases separating them. Germline assignment: CDR1 MNHEY and CDR2 SVGEGT. The CDR3: CASSYYSGSSTDTQYF. The DNA for the CDR3 is TGTGCCAGCAGTTACTACTCGGGATCTAGCACAGATACGCAGTATTTT.

This clonotype has more than one count but fewer than ten. CDR3 amino acids: CASSRSGPFLETQYF. DNA for the CDR3: TGCGCCAGCAGTCGAAGCGGGCCCTTTCTCGAGACCCAGTACTTC. The rearrangement joins TRBV5-1 to TRBJ2-5; D possibly corresponds to TRBD2 (6 bases). V was clipped by 5 bases and J by 5 bases, with 19 bases between them. Germline V gene data show CDR1 as SGHRS and CDR2 as YFSETQ. The CDR3 has 15 amino acids.

This rearrangement joins TRBV5-5 to TRBJ1-1; 7 nucleotides agree with TRBD1. V was clipped by 4 bases and J by 3 bases; unmatched bases: 12. CDR3 length: 16 residues. The V gene's germline CDR1 is SGHKS and CDR2 YYEKEE (reference sequence). CDR3 sequence (DNA): TGTGCCAGCAGCCCGGGGGCAGGGGGTGGATACACTGAAGCTTTCTTT. It is translated as CASSPGAGGGYTEAFF.

J is TRBJ2-7 and V is TRBV4-1; 7 nucleotides line up with TRBD2. In germline, CDR1 is MGHRA, CDR2 YSYEKL. The CDR3 contains 16 residues. V shed 1 base, J shed 4 bases, and the junction held 10 bases outside the gene matches. CDR3 protein: CASSQVIGGGAYEQYF. CDR3 DNA sequence: TGCGCCAGCAGCCAAGTTATTGGGGGAGGGGCGTACGAGCAGTACTTC.

The gene calls are TRBV11-2 and TRBJ2-4; no reliable D call. V shed 3 bases and J shed 6 bases, with 3 bases lying between them. The CDR3 has 11 residues. CDR1 and CDR2 from the germline V gene are SGHAT and FQNNGV. The CDR3 nucleotides are TGTGCCAGCAGCTTTGGAAACATTCAGTACTTC. Its translation: CASSFGNIQYF.

This clonotype came up a few times. This chain joins TRBV2 and TRBJ1-6; D gene unclear. The CDR3 covers 12 residues. V was cut by 3 bases and J by 14 bases, with 11 bases left in between. Germline V gene sequence: CDR1 SNHLY, CDR2 FYNNEI. The CDR3 loop is CASSDAGYALHF. The CDR3 DNA is TGTGCCAGCAGTGATGCAGGATATGCCCTCCACTTT.

This chain links TRBV5-1 with TRBJ1-6; tentatively, D is TRBD1 (6 bases). V was pared by 2 bases and J by 8 bases, with 14 bases between. CDR3 length equals 15 residues. Germline CDR1 reads SGHRS; CDR2 reads YFSETQ. Written as DNA, the CDR3 is TGCGCCAGCAGCTTAACAGGGCTCTGGGATTCACCCCTCCACTTT. Translated: CASSLTGLWDSPLHF.

The chain couples TRBV6-2 or TRBV6-3 to TRBJ2-1; either TRBD1 or TRBD2 may supply D (5 bases each). The CDR3 length is 13 residues. The germline gives CDR1 MNHEY, CDR2 SVGEGT. Trimming shortened V by 4 bases and J by 8 bases, and 12 bases separated the two germline ends. This chain's CDR3 is CASSFRGQYEQFF. The CDR3 bases are TGTGCCAGCAGTTTCCGGGGCCAGTATGAGCAGTTCTTC.

V gene TRBV7-9 combines with J gene TRBJ2-5, with 8 positions matching TRBD1. The germline gives CDR1 SEHNR, CDR2 FQNEAQ (reference sequence). The CDR3 runs to 15 residues. The V segment lost 5 bases and the J segment 3 bases; nucleotides outside the gene matches: 8. The CDR3 loop is CASSLTTGQEETQYF. DNA of the CDR3: TGTGCCAGCAGCCTCACCACGGGACAGGAAGAGACCCAGTACTTC.

CDR3 bases: TGCGCCAGCAGCCAGGGACAGGGGGGCCACGAGCAGTACTTC. It codes for CASSQGQGGHEQYF. The rearrangement joins TRBV5-1 to TRBJ2-7; TRBD1 aligns across 11 bases. Germline-derived CDR1 and CDR2 are SGHRS and YFSETQ. The CDR3 totals 14 residues. V shed 4 bases and J 5 bases; nucleotides not matched to a gene: 5.

The J gene is TRBJ2-1, the V gene TRBV4-1; TRBD2 matches at 14 bases. Trimming at V came to 8 bases and at J to 6 bases, leaving 3 bases not matched to a gene. Germline V lookup: CDR1 MGHRA, CDR2 YSYEKL. There are 14 residues in the CDR3. The chain's CDR3 is CASGGLAGGNEQFF. The CDR3 DNA reads TGCGCCAGCGGAGGACTAGCGGGAGGCAATGAGCAGTTCTTC.

This clonotype occurred a few times. Written as DNA, the CDR3 is TGTGCCAGCTGCCCCGGGACCCTGGCCGATGAGCAGTTCTTC. Its protein product is CASCPGTLADEQFF. This chain links TRBV28 with TRBJ2-1; D may be TRBD1 or TRBD2 (5 bases each). The V end was cut by 8 bases, the J end by 8 bases, with 19 bases between. This CDR3 spans 14 amino acids. Germline V gene sequence: CDR1 MDHEN, CDR2 SYDVKM.

The chain links TRBV28 to TRBJ2-5; the match to TRBD1 covers 7 bases. After removal of 2 bases from V and 4 bases from J, the junction contained 7 bases not matched to a gene. Germline V lookup: CDR1 MDHEN, CDR2 SYDVKM. The CDR3 totals 15 residues. The CDR3: CASSLIGGRGETQYF. CDR3 nucleotide sequence: TGTGCCAGCAGTTTAATAGGGGGCAGGGGAGAGACCCAGTACTTC.

V and J are TRBV4-3 and TRBJ2-3, with TRBD2 matching 14 bases. Trimming cost V 0 bases and J 4 bases; bases outside gene matches: 6. Germline loops: CDR1 LGHNA, CDR2 YSLEER. The CDR3 is 18 amino acids. The CDR3 nucleotides read TGCGCCAGCAGCCAAGAACGGACTAGCGGGGGGTGGTCAGATACGCAGTATTTT. Protein product: CASSQERTSGGWSDTQYF.

CDR3 DNA: TGTGCCAGCAGCTTAATGGTGTCGGGGCGGGGAGATACGCAGTATTTT. It encodes CASSLMVSGRGDTQYF. The chain combines TRBV7-2 with TRBJ2-3, with D perhaps TRBD2 (6 bases). CDR1 is SGHTA, CDR2 FQGNSA, per germline. The CDR3 runs 16 residues. The V end was cut by 2 bases, the J end by 5 bases, with 17 bases between.

In its sample, this clonotype was seen a few times. The V call is TRBV5-1, the J call TRBJ2-1, with D hard to call. The CDR3 consists of 14 residues. CDR1 and CDR2 from the germline V gene are SGHRS and YFSETQ. V gave up 0 bases and J gave up 3 bases, with 7 bases separating them. The CDR3 nucleotides are TGCGCCAGCAGCTTGGGCGAGTACTACAATGAGCAGTTCTTC. Its translation: CASSLGEYYNEQFF.

The CDR3 bases are TGTGCCAGCAGCTTACCTAGCGGGATTTGGGAGACCCAGTACTTC. It specifies CASSLPSGIWETQYF. V is TRBV7-6 and J is TRBJ2-5; 9 bases match TRBD2. The length of the CDR3 is 15 residues. V dropped 2 bases and J dropped 5; count of bases not matched to a gene: 6. Germline V gives CDR1 SGHVS, CDR2 FNYEAQ. Looking up the rest from reference TRBV7-6 and TRBJ2-5 gives the full variable domain: GAGVSQSPRYKVTKRGQDVALRCDPISGHVSLYWYRQALGQGPEFLTYFNYEAQQDKSGLPNDRFSAERPEGSISTLTIQRTEQRDSAMYRCASSLPSGIWETQYFGPGTRLLVL.

This clonotype was observed a few times. This chain joins TRBV20-1 and TRBJ2-3, with 8 bases fitting TRBD2. Germline V CDR1 and CDR2: DFQATT, SNEGSKA (reference sequence). CDR3 size: 14 residues. After removal of 3 bases from V and 2 bases from J, the junction contained 4 bases not matched to a gene. CDR3 bases: TGCAGTGCTAGGGGACTAGGGATCACAGATACGCAGTATTTT. Protein product: CSARGLGITDTQYF.

J is TRBJ2-3 and V is TRBV5-1; TRBD1 agrees at 8 bases. CDR1 is SGHRS, CDR2 YFSETQ, per germline. After removal of 5 bases from V and 6 bases from J, the junction contained 8 bases not matched to a gene. The CDR3 totals 14 residues. In DNA, the CDR3 is TGCGCCAGCAGTAGCCTGACAGGGGACGATACGCAGTATTTT. Protein sequence: CASSSLTGDDTQYF.

This clonotype was found many times. The rearrangement uses TRBV29-1 and TRBJ2-3; D gene ambiguous. V dropped 4 bases and J dropped 7 bases, with 6 bases sitting between them. CDR1 SQVTM and CDR2 ANQGSEA come from the germline V gene. This CDR3 region has 10 residues. The CDR3, as DNA: TGCAGCGTTGTTCTAAATACGCAGTATTTT. Its protein product is CSVVLNTQYF.

This clonotype turned up a few times. V and J are TRBV28 and TRBJ2-1, with D possibly TRBD1 on 6 matching bases. Germline assignment: CDR1 MDHEN and CDR2 SYDVKM. V gave up 7 bases and J gave up 12 bases, with 19 bases separating them. The CDR3 has 13 residues. The CDR3 loop is CASTRRGLGGQFF. The CDR3 nucleotides are TGTGCCAGCACCCGCCGGGGTCTAGGGGGGCAGTTCTTC.